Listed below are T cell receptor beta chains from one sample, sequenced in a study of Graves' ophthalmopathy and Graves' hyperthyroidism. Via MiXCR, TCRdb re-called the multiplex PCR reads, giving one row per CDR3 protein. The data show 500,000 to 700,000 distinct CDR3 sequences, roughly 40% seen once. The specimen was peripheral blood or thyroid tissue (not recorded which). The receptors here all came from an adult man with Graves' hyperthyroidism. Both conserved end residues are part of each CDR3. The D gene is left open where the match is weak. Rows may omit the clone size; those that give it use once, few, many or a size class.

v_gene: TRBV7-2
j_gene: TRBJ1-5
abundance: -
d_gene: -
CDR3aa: CASRLGAGGQNEHF
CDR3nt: TGTGCCAGCAGACTCGGAGCGGGGGGGCAGAATGAGCATTTT

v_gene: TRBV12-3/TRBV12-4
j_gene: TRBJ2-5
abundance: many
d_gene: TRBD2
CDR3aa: CASSISGTETQYF
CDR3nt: TGTGCCAGCAGCATTAGCGGGACAGAGACCCAGTACTTC

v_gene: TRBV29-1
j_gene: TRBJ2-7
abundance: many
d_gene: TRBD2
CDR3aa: CSVEESTSGTYEQYF
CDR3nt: TGCAGCGTTGAAGAATCGACTAGCGGTACCTACGAGCAGTACTTC

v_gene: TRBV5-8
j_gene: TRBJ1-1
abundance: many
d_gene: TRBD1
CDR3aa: CASSEDRGRDEAFF
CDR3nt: TGTGCCAGCAGCGAGGACAGGGGGCGGGATGAAGCTTTCTTT

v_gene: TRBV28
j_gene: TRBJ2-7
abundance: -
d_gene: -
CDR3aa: CATQVSWAGERQYF
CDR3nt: TGTGCCACCCAGGTTAGCTGGGCTGGTGAGAGGCAGTACTTC

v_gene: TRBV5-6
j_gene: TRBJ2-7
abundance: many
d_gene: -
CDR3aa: CASSLAVSGPYEQYF
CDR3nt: TGTGCCAGCAGCTTGGCAGTCTCAGGACCCTACGAGCAGTACTTC

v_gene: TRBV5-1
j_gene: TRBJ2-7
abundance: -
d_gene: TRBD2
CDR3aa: CASSSGGSPEQYF
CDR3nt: TGCGCCAGCAGCTCGGGGGGATCTCCCGAGCAGTACTTC

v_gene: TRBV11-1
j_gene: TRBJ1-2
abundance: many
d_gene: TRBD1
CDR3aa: CASSLASQGSNYGYTF
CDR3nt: TGTGCCAGCAGCTTAGCCTCACAGGGGTCCAACTATGGCTACACCTTC

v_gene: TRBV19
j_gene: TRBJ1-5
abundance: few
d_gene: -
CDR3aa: CASSGDVNQPQHF
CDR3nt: TGTGCCAGTAGTGGTGACGTAAATCAGCCCCAGCATTTT

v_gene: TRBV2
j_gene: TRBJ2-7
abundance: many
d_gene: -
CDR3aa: CASSEGPREYEQYF
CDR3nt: TGTGCCAGCAGTGAGGGGCCGAGGGAGTACGAGCAGTACTTC

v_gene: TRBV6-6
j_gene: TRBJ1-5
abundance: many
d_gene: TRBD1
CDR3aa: CASSPDRPLGAQHF
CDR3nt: TGTGCCAGCAGTCCGGACAGGCCGTTAGGGGCCCAGCATTTT

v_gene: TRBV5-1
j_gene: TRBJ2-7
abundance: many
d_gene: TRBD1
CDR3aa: CASSFTGGKGYEQYF
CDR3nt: TGCGCCAGCAGCTTTACAGGGGGAAAGGGCTACGAGCAGTACTTC

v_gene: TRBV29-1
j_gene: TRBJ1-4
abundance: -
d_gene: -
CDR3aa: CSADAAGSYEKLFF
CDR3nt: TGCAGCGCAGATGCGGCGGGAAGTTATGAAAAACTGTTTTTT

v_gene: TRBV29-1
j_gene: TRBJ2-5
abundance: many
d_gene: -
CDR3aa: CSVEGGQETQYF
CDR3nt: TGCAGCGTTGAGGGGGGACAGGAGACCCAGTACTTC

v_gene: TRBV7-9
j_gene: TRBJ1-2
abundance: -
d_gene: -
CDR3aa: CASSVTSGGMGGYTF
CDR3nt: TGTGCCAGCAGCGTCACTAGCGGGGGCATGGGTGGCTACACCTTC

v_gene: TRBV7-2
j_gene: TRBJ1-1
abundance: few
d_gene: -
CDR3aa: CASSNGAFETITEAFF
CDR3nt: TGTGCCAGCAGCAACGGGGCATTTGAGACGATCACTGAAGCTTTCTTT

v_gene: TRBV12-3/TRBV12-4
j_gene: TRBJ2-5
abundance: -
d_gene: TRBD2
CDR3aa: CASSFGGSTLETQYF
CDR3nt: TGTGCCAGCAGTTTCGGCGGGAGTACTTTGGAGACCCAGTACTTC

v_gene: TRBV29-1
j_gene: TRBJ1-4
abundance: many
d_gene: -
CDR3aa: CSVERSGGEKLFF
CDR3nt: TGCAGCGTTGAACGAAGCGGGGGAGAAAAACTGTTTTTT

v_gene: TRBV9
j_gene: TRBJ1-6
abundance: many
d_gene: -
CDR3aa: CASSVHGASSYNSPLHF
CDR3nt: TGTGCCAGCAGCGTTCACGGAGCAAGCTCCTATAATTCACCCCTCCACTTT

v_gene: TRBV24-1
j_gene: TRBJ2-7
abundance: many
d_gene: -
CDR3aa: CATSDSRVTYEQYF
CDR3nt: TGTGCCACCAGTGATAGCAGGGTCACCTACGAGCAGTACTTC

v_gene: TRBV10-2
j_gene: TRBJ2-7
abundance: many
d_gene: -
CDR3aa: CASSERSYEQYF
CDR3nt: TGCGCCAGCAGTGAAAGGAGCTACGAGCAGTACTTC

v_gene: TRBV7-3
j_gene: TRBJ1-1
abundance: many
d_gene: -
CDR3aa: CASSWGLGTEAFF
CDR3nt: TGTGCCAGCAGCTGGGGGCTGGGCACTGAAGCTTTCTTT

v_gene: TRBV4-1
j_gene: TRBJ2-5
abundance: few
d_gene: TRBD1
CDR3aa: CASSLLQGSQETQYF
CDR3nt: TGCGCCAGCAGCCTTTTACAGGGGTCCCAAGAGACCCAGTACTTC

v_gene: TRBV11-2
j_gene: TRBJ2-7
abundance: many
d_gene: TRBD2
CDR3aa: CASSLDPPTSGRDEQYF
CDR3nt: TGTGCCAGCAGCTTAGATCCCCCAACTAGCGGGAGAGACGAGCAGTACTTC

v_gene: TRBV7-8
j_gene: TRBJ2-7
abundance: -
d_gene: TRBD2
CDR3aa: CASSPELAGGTYEQYF
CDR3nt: TGTGCCAGCAGCCCCGAGTTAGCGGGAGGGACCTACGAGCAGTACTTC

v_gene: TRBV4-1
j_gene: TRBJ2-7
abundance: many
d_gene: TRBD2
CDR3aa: CASSQVPSGSYEQYF
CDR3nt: TGCGCCAGCAGCCAAGTGCCTAGCGGCTCCTACGAGCAGTACTTC

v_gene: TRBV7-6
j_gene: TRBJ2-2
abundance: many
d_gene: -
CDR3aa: CASSLDVGTGELFF
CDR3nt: TGTGCCAGCAGCTTAGACGTCGGCACCGGGGAGCTGTTTTTT

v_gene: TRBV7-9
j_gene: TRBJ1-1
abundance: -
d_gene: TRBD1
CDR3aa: CASNMTGAEAFF
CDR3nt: TGTGCCAGCAACATGACAGGGGCTGAAGCTTTCTTT

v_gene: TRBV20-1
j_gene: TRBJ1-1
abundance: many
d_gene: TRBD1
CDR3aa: CSVWGQGLVFF
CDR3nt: TGCAGTGTATGGGGACAGGGATTGGTTTTCTTT

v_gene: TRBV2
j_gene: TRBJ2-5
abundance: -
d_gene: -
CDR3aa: CASSLGLRETQYF
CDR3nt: TGTGCCAGCAGTTTAGGGTTGCGAGAGACCCAGTACTTC

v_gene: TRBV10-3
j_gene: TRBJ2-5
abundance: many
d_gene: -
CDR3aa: CATGITGQETQYF
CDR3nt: TGTGCCACCGGTATTACAGGCCAAGAGACCCAGTACTTC

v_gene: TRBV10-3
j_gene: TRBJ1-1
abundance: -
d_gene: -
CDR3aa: CASSRGGLTEAFF
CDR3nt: TGTGCCAGCAGCCGGGGGGGTTTAACTGAAGCTTTCTTT

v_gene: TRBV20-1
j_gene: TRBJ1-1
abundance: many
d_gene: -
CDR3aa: CSARPSTLVYTEAFF
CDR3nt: TGCAGTGCTCGACCGTCTACTCTCGTTTACACTGAAGCTTTCTTT

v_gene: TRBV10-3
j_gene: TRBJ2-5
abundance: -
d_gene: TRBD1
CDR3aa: CAISDRGQGETQYF
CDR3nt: TGTGCCATCAGTGACCGGGGACAGGGAGAGACCCAGTACTTC

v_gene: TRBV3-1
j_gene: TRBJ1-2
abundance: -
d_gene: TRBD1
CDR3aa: CASSPSRDRAYGYTF
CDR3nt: TGTGCCAGCAGCCCCTCCCGGGACAGAGCCTATGGCTACACCTTC

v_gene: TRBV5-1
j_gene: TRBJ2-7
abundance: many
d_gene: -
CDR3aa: CASSRDGMEQYF
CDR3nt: TGCGCCAGCAGCCGGGACGGAATGGAGCAGTACTTC

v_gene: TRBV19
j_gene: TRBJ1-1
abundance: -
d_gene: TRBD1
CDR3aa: CASSDRQGTTEAFF
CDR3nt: TGTGCCAGTAGTGATCGACAGGGGACCACTGAAGCTTTCTTT

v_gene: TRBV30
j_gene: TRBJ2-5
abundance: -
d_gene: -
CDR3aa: CAWSSGQETQYF
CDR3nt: TGTGCCTGGAGTAGTGGACAAGAGACCCAGTACTTC

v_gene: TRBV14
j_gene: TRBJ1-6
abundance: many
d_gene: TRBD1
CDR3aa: CASSDRRPGQINSPLHF
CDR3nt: TGTGCCAGCAGCGATAGAAGACCGGGACAGATAAATTCACCCCTCCACTTT

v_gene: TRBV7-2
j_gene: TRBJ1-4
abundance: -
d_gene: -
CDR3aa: CASSLAGLGYSNEKLFF
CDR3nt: TGTGCCAGCAGCTTAGCAGGGCTCGGTTATAGCAATGAAAAACTGTTTTTT

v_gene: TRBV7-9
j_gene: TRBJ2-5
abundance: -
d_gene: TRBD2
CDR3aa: CASSRGGGRETQYF
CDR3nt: TGTGCCAGCAGCCGGGGCGGGGGGCGAGAGACCCAGTACTTC

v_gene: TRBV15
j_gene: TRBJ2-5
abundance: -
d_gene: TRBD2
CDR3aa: CATSRPGTTSGETQYF
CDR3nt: TGTGCCACCAGCAGACCTGGAACGACTAGCGGTGAGACCCAGTACTTC

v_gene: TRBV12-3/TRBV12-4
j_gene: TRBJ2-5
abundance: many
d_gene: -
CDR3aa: CASSLSGGRETQYF
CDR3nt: TGTGCCAGCAGTTTATCCGGGGGAAGAGAGACCCAGTACTTC

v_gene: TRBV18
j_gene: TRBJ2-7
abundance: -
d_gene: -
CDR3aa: CASSPEQATYEQYF
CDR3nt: TGTGCCAGCTCACCCGAACAGGCTACCTACGAGCAGTACTTC

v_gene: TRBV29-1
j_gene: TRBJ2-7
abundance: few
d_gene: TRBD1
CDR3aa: CSVAVRGLSYEQYF
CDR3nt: TGCAGCGTTGCGGTCAGGGGGCTTTCGTACGAGCAGTACTTC

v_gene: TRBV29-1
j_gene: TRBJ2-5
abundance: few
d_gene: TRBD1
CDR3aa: CSATGQGKETQYF
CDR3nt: TGCAGCGCTACGGGACAGGGGAAGGAGACCCAGTACTTC

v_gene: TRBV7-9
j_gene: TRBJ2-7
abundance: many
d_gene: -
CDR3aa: CASSLGTGSSYEQYF
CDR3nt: TGTGCCAGCAGCTTAGGAACAGGGAGCTCCTACGAGCAGTACTTC

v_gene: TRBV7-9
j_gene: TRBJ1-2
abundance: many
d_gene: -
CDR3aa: CASSSPTEYYGYTF
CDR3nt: TGTGCCAGCAGCTCGCCGACAGAATACTATGGCTACACCTTC

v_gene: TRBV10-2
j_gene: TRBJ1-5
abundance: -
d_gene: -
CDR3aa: CASRPSGANQPQHF
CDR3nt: TGCGCCAGTCGACCCTCGGGTGCCAATCAGCCCCAGCATTTT

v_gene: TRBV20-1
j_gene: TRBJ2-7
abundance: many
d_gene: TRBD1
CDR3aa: CSARDRAPYEQYF
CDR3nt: TGCAGTGCGAGAGACAGGGCCCCCTACGAGCAGTACTTC

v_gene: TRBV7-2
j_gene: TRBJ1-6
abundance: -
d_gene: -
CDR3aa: CASTPLGDNSPLHF
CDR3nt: TGTGCCAGCACCCCCCTGGGAGATAATTCACCCCTCCACTTT

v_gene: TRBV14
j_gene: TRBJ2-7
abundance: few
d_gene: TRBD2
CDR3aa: CASSPASGYEQYF
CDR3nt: TGTGCCAGCTCACCAGCTAGCGGCTACGAGCAGTACTTC

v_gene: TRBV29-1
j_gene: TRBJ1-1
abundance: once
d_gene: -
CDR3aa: CSAGSGTEAFF
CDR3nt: TGCAGCGCAGGGAGCGGCACTGAAGCTTTCTTT